This TCR beta chain came from a study of T-cell reconstitution after alpha-beta-depleted transplantation in children. Study results and caveats: Several hundred graft clones that had expanded were reportedly the source of alpha-beta T cells about two months after transplant. Some patients owed their high day-60 TCRbeta diversity to surviving recipient T cells and thymic progenitors.

TCRbeta library construction was performed incorporating unique molecular identifiers. In TCRdb, the PCR reads were re-called with MiXCR into one record per CDR3 protein. Here the sample spans around 300,000 distinct CDR3 sequences, over 20% being singletons. In this sample, this clonotype turned up a few times. Its antigen is currently unknown. CDR1 and CDR2 from the germline V gene are SGHRS and YFSETQ. This CDR3 is built from 13 residues. V was shortened by 0 bases and J by 7 bases, with 7 bases between the two germline ends. Material: PBMCs, mostly from graft donor cells, obtained 180 days after TCRalphabeta/CD19-depleted stem cell transplant. V usage is TRBV5-1 and J usage is TRBJ1-4; no reliable D call. The TCR originated in a male patient between 10 and 17 years old who had a stem cell transplant for acute lymphoblastic leukemia, so the T cells may come from the graft donor. CDR3 amino acids: CASSLGRGEKLFF. CDR3 nucleotides: TGCGCCAGCAGCTTGGGGCGCGGTGAAAAACTGTTTTTT.